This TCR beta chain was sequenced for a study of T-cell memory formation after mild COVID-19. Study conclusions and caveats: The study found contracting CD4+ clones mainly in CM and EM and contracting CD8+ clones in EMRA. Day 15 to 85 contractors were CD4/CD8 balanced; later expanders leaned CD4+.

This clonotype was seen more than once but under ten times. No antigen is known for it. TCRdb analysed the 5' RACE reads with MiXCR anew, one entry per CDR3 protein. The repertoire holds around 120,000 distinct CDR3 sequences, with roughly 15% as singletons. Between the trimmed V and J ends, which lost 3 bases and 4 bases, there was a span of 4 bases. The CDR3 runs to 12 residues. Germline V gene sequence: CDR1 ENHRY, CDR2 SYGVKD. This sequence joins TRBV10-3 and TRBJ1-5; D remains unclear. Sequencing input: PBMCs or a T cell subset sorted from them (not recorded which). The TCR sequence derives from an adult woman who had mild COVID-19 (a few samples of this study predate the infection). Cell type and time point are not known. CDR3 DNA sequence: TGTGCCATCAGTGACAGGAATCAGCCCCAGCATTTT. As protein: CAISDRNQPQHF.